This TCR beta chain was observed in a study of regulatory T cells in long-lasting Graves disease (dated by TCRdb to about 2021). Background for the entire study: Newly diagnosed Graves' disease patients had taken antithyroid drugs for less than 3 months. Peripheral blood TCR sequencing and RNA sequencing compared persistent Graves' disease patients with newly diagnosed Graves' disease patients. The study was conducted in China and was registered as a clinical trial. A total of around 35 samples were covered by TCR sequencing, comprising approximately 13 persistent and around 20 newly diagnosed Graves' disease patients. The investigation overall reported the following: Persistent disease showed preferential use of TRBV28, TRBJ1-2 and TRBJ2-5, whereas newly diagnosed disease favored TRBV20-1 and TRBJ2-1. The authors noted that the small sample size was a limitation that may lower accuracy. A larger number of public clonotypes was shared among persistent patients (more than 2,500) than among newly diagnosed patients (approximately 1,000). Because the primary lesion, thyroid tissue, could not be accessed, the study looked at peripheral blood alone. Persistent Graves' disease patients showed lower TCR Shannon entropy and fewer highly expanded clones than newly diagnosed patients, suggesting clonal expansion. Sequencing and analysis were restricted to the TCR beta chain.

For CDR1 and CDR2, the germline V gene lists ENHRY and SYGVKD. Including the terminal cysteine and phenylalanine, the CDR3 comprises 15 residues. The entry retains the CDR3 DNA only, 45 bases that are in frame from base 1. Unmatched junction bases come to 9, with V trimmed by 5 bases and J by 10 bases. Library preparation used multiplex PCR. Sequencing relied on an Illumina HiSeq 4000. iRepertoire HTBI primers and Arm-PCR amplification of CDR3 regions were used to construct TCR beta libraries. Before sequencing, the PCR products went through gel purification. The published analysis was carried out like this. Across samples, 62 TRBV and roughly 15 TRBJ segments were identified and used for gene usage analysis of CDR3 amino acid clonotypes. COPE and FqMerger were used to merge the filtered high-quality paired reads into contigs. BLAST was used to align contigs to IMGT TRBV, TRBD and TRBJ reference genes, and CDR3 was defined according to IMGT. Any clonotype with a frequency above 0.1% was classified as a highly expanded clone. Shannon entropy served as the measure of repertoire diversity, while the Gini coefficient captured V-J evenness. Public clonotypes were defined as clonotypes shared by more than one individual. Using fastp trimming at Q25 and MiXCR clonotype assembly, TCRdb reanalyzed the public sequencing data and kept in-frame beta chains. All rows with the same CDR3 protein become a single entry with the most common DNA and genes. None of the V and J calls come from the authors' own analysis; TCRdb made them. This sample comprises about 520,000 distinct CDR3 sequences, around 12% of them detected only once. The ten largest make up about 8.9% of the sample.

The sample's time point label, decoded: newly diagnosed GD, antithyroid drugs for less than 3 months. For both TCR sequencing and RNA sequencing, RNA was extracted from PBMCs using TRIzol. Graves' disease was diagnosed according to American Thyroid Association guidelines. Patients were recruited from an endocrinology department in Xi'an, China. From each patient, approximately 9.9 milliliters of peripheral blood was collected into an EDTA anticoagulant tube. Ficoll Paque Plus density gradient separation was used to isolate PBMCs, and no further T cell sorting was done. An Agilent 2100 Bioanalyzer and agarose gel were used to check RNA quality, while a NanoDrop 2000 measured RNA concentration. Many counts were recorded for this clonotype. What antigen it recognizes has not been identified. Base qualities are not at hand, and no much larger clone is one base apart. These data were also filed under a second study, of T cells in Graves' hyperthyroidism and ophthalmopathy. As that second paper reports: Stable Graves' hyperthyroidism was defined as no progression to ophthalmopathy during 18 months of follow-up. Hyperthyroidism patients were aged 18 to 65 years and newly diagnosed, with disease duration of less than 2 months. Patients with uncontrolled infections, other autoimmune diseases, pregnancy or lactation were excluded. Diagnoses were established on the basis of clinical symptoms, serum thyroxine and TRAb, thyroid ultrasound, and orbital computed tomography. The TCR CDR3 was subjected to a first round of RT-PCR using the HTBI primer set and the Qiagen OneStep RT-PCR kit. Most expanded thyroid clonotypes (frequency above 0.001) were also detected in blood, suggesting blood repertoires may reflect thyroid immune responses. A 13 V-J signature model separated ophthalmopathy from stable hyperthyroidism, with approximately 86% sensitivity and about 81% specificity in cross-validation and 80%/75% in testing. In validation, the model predicted progression to ophthalmopathy with approximately 70% sensitivity and less than 75% specificity, a median of approximately 6.5 months before onset. To identify distinguishing TCR V-J signatures, a discovery cohort of 90 to 100 patients was used, comprising some 45 with Graves' ophthalmopathy and around 60 with stable Graves' hyperthyroidism. Prospective prediction of ophthalmopathy was tested in an independent validation cohort of approximately 19 hyperthyroidism patients and 15 to 17 patients who later progressed to ophthalmopathy. For training and testing, the 100 patients in the discovery cohort were randomly divided in a 7:3 ratio. In roughly six Graves' hyperthyroidism patients, the study also compared T-cell repertoires from thyroid tissue with T-cell repertoires from blood. Following sampling, methimazole starting at 30 mg daily was given to hyperthyroidism patients, and high-dose intravenous methylprednisolone was given to ophthalmopathy patients. Libraries were constructed in a second round of multiplex PCR, after which size selection and purification were performed. Sequencing of the libraries was done on an Illumina HiSeq2000 using paired-end 100 bp reads. SOAPnuke was used to process the raw data, with reads discarded if the reads contained adapters or uncalled bases, had a mean Phred below 15, or lacked an exact constant-primer or identifier match. COPE v1.2.5 was used to merge the high-quality paired reads, and each unique nucleotide sequence was defined as a clonotype. MiTCR v1.1 was used to align the clonotypes against IMGT TRBV, TRBD and TRBJ reference segments. The analysis included only V-J combinations with a frequency above 0.0001, which together covered more than 98% of the repertoires. The TCS score was defined as F50 (clonal expansion) divided by E x V (chaos), with BLOSUM62-based TCRdist calculated between CDR3 peptides within each V-J. Welch's t-statistics and random forest reduced roughly 540 V-J features to 10 to 15, which were used in a naive Bayes classifier (R e1071). Sample size was not statistically predetermined, and blinding of investigators to group allocation was not performed. TCR Vbeta CDR3 sequencing of some 140 peripheral blood samples (over 40 ophthalmopathy, roughly 72 hyperthyroidism and some 17 progressor patients) is reported in the paper.

This clonotype was sampled from a woman between 25 and 40 years old with Graves disease. Donor details come from another sample of the same person, matched by shared clones. Specimen: peripheral blood mononuclear cells (PBMCs), collected at new diagnosis, from a patient treated with antithyroid drugs. The rearrangement combines TRBV10-3 with TRBJ1-6; 9 bases in between match TRBD1. CDR3 loop: CAISPSGQGRSPLHF. The sequenced DNA: TGTGCCATCAGTCCCTCGGGACAGGGCAGGTCACCCCTCCACTTT.